This is a list of T cell receptor beta chains from one sample in a study of blood T cell repertoires in COVID-19. Produced via immunoSEQ multiplex PCR; TCRdb's table is partial and in-frame only. In the table there are around 400,000 clones, 90% to 95% of which are singletons. Sequencing was carried out using PBMCs or T cells enriched from blood (not recorded which). All receptors derive from a woman aged 40-49 years who had been exposed to COVID-19. Both conserved end residues are part of each CDR3. D genes are given only for firm matches. Only some rows state a clone size, as once, few, many or a class for expanded clones.

CDR3 protein | CDR3 DNA | D gene | J gene | clone size | V gene
CAWSRGTFDEQQYF | TGTGCCTGGAGTCGCGGGACTTTTGATGAACAGCAGTACTTC | - | TRBJ2-7 | few | TRBV30
CASSLWTVNYGYTF | TGTGCCAGCTCCCTTTGGACAGTTAACTATGGCTACACCTTC | - | TRBJ1-2 | - | TRBV2
CASSPVGGRNTEAFF | TGTGCCAGCAGCCCGGTGGGGGGTAGGAACACTGAAGCTTTCTTT | - | TRBJ1-1 | once | TRBV7-2
CASSLEGSSYNEQFF | TGTGCCAGCAGCTTGGAAGGGAGCTCCTACAATGAGCAGTTCTTC | - | TRBJ2-1 | - | TRBV5-4
CASSIPRATTEAFF | TGTGCCAGTAGTATTCCCAGGGCGACCACTGAAGCTTTCTTT | - | TRBJ1-1 | - | TRBV19
CASGSSLAGGSYNEQFF | TGTGCTAGTGGTTCCTCCCTAGCGGGAGGCAGCTACAATGAGCAGTTCTTC | TRBD2 | TRBJ2-1 | - | TRBV12-5
CASSYDRAHQPQHF | TGTGCCAGCAGTTACGACAGGGCTCATCAGCCCCAGCATTTT | TRBD1 | TRBJ1-5 | - | TRBV27
CASSPREGNYGYTF | TGTGCCAGCAGCCCCCGGGAGGGTAACTATGGCTACACCTTC | - | TRBJ1-2 | few | TRBV7-2
CAISGQGTETQYF | TGTGCCATCAGCGGACAGGGGACGGAGACCCAGTACTTC | TRBD1 | TRBJ2-5 | few | TRBV10-3
CASSLERQSEQFF | TGTGCCAGCAGTTTAGAAAGACAGAGCGAACAGTTCTTC | - | TRBJ2-1 | - | TRBV12-3/TRBV12-4
CASSLDRGGGNGYTF | TGTGCCAGCAGCCTCGACAGGGGGGGTGGGAATGGCTACACCTTC | TRBD1 | TRBJ1-2 | - | TRBV7-9
CATSDPGLARNEQFF | TGTGCCACCAGTGATCCAGGACTAGCGCGCAATGAGCAGTTCTTC | TRBD2 | TRBJ2-1 | - | TRBV24-1
CASSLGTPSSYNEQFF | TGTGCCAGCAGCTTAGGGACTCCGAGCTCCTACAATGAGCAGTTCTTC | - | TRBJ2-1 | - | TRBV7-6
CASSLNIAGGNTQYF | TGTGCCAGCAGCTTAAATATAGCGGGAGGAAATACCCAGTACTTC | TRBD2 | TRBJ2-4 | - | TRBV7-2
CASSLNRGSLPTEAFF | TGTGCCAGCAGTCTAAACAGGGGCTCGCTTCCCACTGAAGCTTTCTTT | TRBD1 | TRBJ1-1 | - | TRBV25-1
CARSLVEGECTEAFF | TGTGCCAGAAGCTTGGTTGAGGGAGAGTGCACTGAAGCTTTCTTT | - | TRBJ1-1 | - | TRBV5-3
CASSLVAGNTGELFF | TGTGCCAGCAGCCTGGTGGCAGGGAACACCGGGGAGCTGTTTTTT | - | TRBJ2-2 | - | TRBV5-4
CASSSPGRGSNEKLFF | TGTGCCAGTAGTAGCCCCGGGCGGGGGTCTAATGAAAAACTGTTTTTT | - | TRBJ1-4 | - | TRBV19
CASVSSGTGNTIYF | TGTGCTAGTGTAAGTTCGGGGACTGGAAACACCATATATTTT | - | TRBJ1-3 | - | TRBV12-5
CASSHGQGALGDTQYF | TGTGCCAGCAGCCACGGACAGGGGGCGCTGGGAGATACGCAGTATTTT | TRBD1 | TRBJ2-3 | - | TRBV5-4
CASSQSGNSLRQGAITDTQYF | TGCGCCAGCAGTCAATCGGGGAATTCATTACGACAGGGGGCGATCACAGATACGCAGTATTTT | TRBD1 | TRBJ2-3 | - | TRBV23-1
CASSPGVWGYVAEAFF | TGCGCCAGCAGCCCGGGGGTATGGGGGTACGTTGCTGAAGCTTTCTTT | - | TRBJ1-1 | once | TRBV5-1
CASSSQGFPYEQYF | TGTGCCAGCAGCTCACAGGGTTTTCCCTACGAGCAGTACTTC | - | TRBJ2-7 | - | TRBV7-2
CASSLIGANSGYTF | TGTGCCAGCAGCTTAATAGGGGCCAACAGCGGCTACACCTTC | - | TRBJ1-2 | - | TRBV5-4
CAWDRGSNQPQHF | TGTGCCTGGGACAGGGGGAGCAATCAGCCCCAGCATTTT | TRBD1 | TRBJ1-5 | few | TRBV30
CASSVETPTGVGGYTF | TGTGCCAGCAGCGTAGAAACCCCGACAGGGGTAGGGGGCTACACCTTC | TRBD1 | TRBJ1-2 | - | TRBV9
CASSFRTGDQPQHF | TGTGCCAGCAGCTTTAGGACAGGCGATCAGCCCCAGCATTTT | TRBD1 | TRBJ1-5 | - | TRBV7-2
CASSRGASYNEQFF | TGTGCCAGCAGCAGGGGCGCCTCCTACAATGAGCAGTTCTTC | - | TRBJ2-1 | - | TRBV2
CASSSWTGGASFGANVLTF | TGTGCCAGTAGTTCTTGGACAGGGGGCGCGTCATTTGGGGCCAACGTCCTGACTTTC | TRBD1 | TRBJ2-6 | - | TRBV19
CASSYLGQGGQPQHF | TGTGCCAGCAGTTACCTTGGACAGGGAGGACAGCCCCAGCATTTT | TRBD1 | TRBJ1-5 | - | TRBV6-5
CASSQGQKLGPQHF | TGTGCCAGCAGCCAGGGACAGAAGTTGGGGCCCCAGCATTTT | TRBD1 | TRBJ1-5 | - | TRBV5-6
CATSRGSRHTEAFF | TGTGCCACCAGCAGAGGTAGCCGACACACTGAAGCTTTCTTT | - | TRBJ1-1 | - | TRBV15
CASSFSGFPEAFF | TGTGCCAGCAGTTTTTCAGGGTTTCCTGAAGCTTTCTTT | - | TRBJ1-1 | - | TRBV6-5